The following is a TCR beta chain sequence with its context. Its antigen is currently unknown. This sample is part of a study of shared clonotypes between healthy human individuals. Overall study: CD4 naive and CD4 memory each took three plates per donor, while CD8 naive took two and CD8 memory one. Study findings and constraints: An effect of sequencing depth on clonotype sharing among donors was expected.

TCRdb's table, derived via immunoSEQ multiplex PCR, lists solely in-frame clones and lacks some. The data hold 2 million to 2.5 million clones, with approximately 90% observed a single time. The V end lost 6 bases, the J end lost 2 bases, and 17 bases lay between the germline ends. This CDR3 comprises 15 residues. Germline values: CDR1 SGHRS, CDR2 YFSETQ. The chain couples TRBV5-1 to TRBJ1-2, with D perhaps TRBD1 (5 bases). The receptor was derived from a man between 18 and 35 years old in good health. Some clones in this sample may be carry-over from other donors' samples. The specimen sequenced was naive CD4+ T cells from PBMCs. Indicated subset: CD45RA+ positively selected. CDR3 protein: CASIRNLRGNYGYTF. The CDR3 region has the DNA TGCGCCAGCATACGAAACCTTCGGGGCAACTATGGCTACACCTTC.